This T cell receptor (beta chain) is from a study of cytomegalovirus exposure and HLA in healthy donors. PCR amplification relied on 60 Vbeta primers (plus 13 Jbeta primers). The table came from immunoSEQ multiplex PCR; TCRdb's copy has only in-frame clones and leaves some out. Among 110,000 to 150,000 clones, nearly 80% were seen once, and the ten largest hold 5.1%. Study-wide results and limits: As a later analysis revealed, the rate of TCR association differed by HLA locus, with DRB1 most and HLA-C fewest.

This CDR3 comprises 16 residues. Looked up from germline, CDR1 is SGHDT and CDR2 is YYEEEE. Trimming shortened V by 2 bases and J by 1 base, and 14 bases separated the two germline ends. As regards this clone: What it recognizes is unknown.

This TCR was recovered from a male donor in good health and CMV-seronegative. The sequencing input was PBMCs. The chain uses TRBV5-6 and TRBJ2-3, with a weak D call TRBD1 (5 bases). CDR3 region: CASSLVGDSRTDTQYF. The DNA of the CDR3 is TGTGCCAGCAGCTTAGTAGGTGACAGCCGCACAGATACGCAGTATTTT.